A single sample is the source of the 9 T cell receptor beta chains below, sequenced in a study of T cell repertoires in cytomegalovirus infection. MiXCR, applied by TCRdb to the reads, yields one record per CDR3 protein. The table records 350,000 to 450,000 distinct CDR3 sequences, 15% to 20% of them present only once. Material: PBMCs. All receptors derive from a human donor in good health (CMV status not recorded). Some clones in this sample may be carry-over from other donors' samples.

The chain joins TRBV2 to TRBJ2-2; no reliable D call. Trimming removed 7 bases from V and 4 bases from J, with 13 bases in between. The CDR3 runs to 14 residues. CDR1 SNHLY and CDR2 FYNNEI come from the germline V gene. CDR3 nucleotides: TGTGCCAGCAAAGCGACAATCGGCACCGGGGAGCTGTTTTTT. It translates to CASKATIGTGELFF. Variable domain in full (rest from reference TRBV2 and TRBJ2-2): EPEVTQTPSHQVTQMGQEVILRCVPISNHLYFYWYRQILGQKVEFLVSFYNNEISEKSEIFDDQFSVERPDGSNFTLKIRSTKLEDSAMYFCASKATIGTGELFFGEGSRLTVL.

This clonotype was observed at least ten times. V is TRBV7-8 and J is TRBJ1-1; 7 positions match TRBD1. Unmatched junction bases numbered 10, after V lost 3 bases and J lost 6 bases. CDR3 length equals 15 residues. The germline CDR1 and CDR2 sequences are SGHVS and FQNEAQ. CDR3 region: CASSFLTGSQAEAFF. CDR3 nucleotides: TGTGCCAGCAGCTTCCTGACAGGGTCCCAGGCTGAAGCTTTCTTT.

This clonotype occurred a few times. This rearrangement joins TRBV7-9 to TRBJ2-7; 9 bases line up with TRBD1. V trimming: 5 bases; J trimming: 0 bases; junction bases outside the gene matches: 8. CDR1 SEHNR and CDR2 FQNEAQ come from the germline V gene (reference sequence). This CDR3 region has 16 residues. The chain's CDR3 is CASSPDRGGSSYEQYF. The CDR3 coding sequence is TGTGCCAGCAGCCCTGACAGGGGGGGAAGCTCCTACGAGCAGTACTTC.

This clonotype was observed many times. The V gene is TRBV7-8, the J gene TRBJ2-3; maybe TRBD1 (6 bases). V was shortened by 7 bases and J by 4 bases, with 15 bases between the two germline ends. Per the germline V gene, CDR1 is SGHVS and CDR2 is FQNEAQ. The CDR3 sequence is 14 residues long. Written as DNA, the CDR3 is TGTGCCAGCACCAACAGGGCACAGGCAGATACGCAGTATTTT. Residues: CASTNRAQADTQYF.

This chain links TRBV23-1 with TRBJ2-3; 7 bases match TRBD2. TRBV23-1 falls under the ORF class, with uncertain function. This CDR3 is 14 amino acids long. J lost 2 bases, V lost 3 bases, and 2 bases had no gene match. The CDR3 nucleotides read TGCGCCAGCAGTCATGGGGGGGTCACAGATACGCAGTATTTT. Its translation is CASSHGGVTDTQYF.

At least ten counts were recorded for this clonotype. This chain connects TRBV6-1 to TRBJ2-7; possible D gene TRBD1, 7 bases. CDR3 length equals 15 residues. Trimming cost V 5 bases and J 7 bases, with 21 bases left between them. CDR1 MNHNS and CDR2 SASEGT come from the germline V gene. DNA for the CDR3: TGTGCCAGCAGTCAATCGCGGGACAGCGGACTTGAGCAGTACTTC. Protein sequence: CASSQSRDSGLEQYF.

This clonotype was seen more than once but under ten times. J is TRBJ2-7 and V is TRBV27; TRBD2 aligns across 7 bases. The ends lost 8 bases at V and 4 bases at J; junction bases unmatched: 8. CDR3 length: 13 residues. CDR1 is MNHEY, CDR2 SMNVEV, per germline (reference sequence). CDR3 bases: TGTGCCAGCGGGCCCGGCGGGGGTTACGAGCAGTACTTC. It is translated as CASGPGGGYEQYF.

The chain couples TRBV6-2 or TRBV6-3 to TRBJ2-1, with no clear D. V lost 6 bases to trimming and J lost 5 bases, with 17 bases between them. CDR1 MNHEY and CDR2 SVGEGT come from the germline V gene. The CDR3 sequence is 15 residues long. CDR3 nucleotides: TGTGCCAGCAGCAGAGACTTTACAGCCAACAATGAGCAGTTCTTC. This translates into CASSRDFTANNEQFF.

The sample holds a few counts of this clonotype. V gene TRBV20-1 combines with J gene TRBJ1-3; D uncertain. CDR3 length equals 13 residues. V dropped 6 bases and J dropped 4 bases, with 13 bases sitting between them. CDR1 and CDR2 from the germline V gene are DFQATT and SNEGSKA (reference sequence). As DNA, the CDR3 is TGCAGTGCCCCGAGCCCGTCCGGAAACACCATATATTTT. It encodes CSAPSPSGNTIYF.